The rows below give T cell receptor beta chains drawn from one sample of a study of T cells after yellow fever vaccination. Each CDR3 protein gets one entry after TCRdb re-called the 5' RACE reads with MiXCR. This sample has around 160,000 distinct CDR3 sequences; about 7% occur once, and the top ten carry 2.5% to 3%. The sample was CD4+ T cells sorted from PBMCs, taken around 5 days after the first yellow fever vaccination. The receptor source for this set is a man younger than 35 who received the YFV17D yellow fever vaccine. The CDR3 runs from the conserved cysteine through the conserved F or W. The D gene is left open where the match is weak. The size of a clone is reported for some rows only, either as once, few or many, or as a class for expanded clones.

v_call: TRBV7-2
d_call: .
j_call: TRBJ2-2
clone_size: .
cdr3_aa: CASSYGQSGELFF
cdr3_nt: TGTGCCAGCAGCTACGGACAGTCCGGGGAGCTGTTTTTT

v_call: TRBV5-5
d_call: TRBD1
j_call: TRBJ2-1
clone_size: many
cdr3_aa: CASSLYGTGTSNEQFF
cdr3_nt: TGTGCCAGCAGTTTATACGGGACAGGGACGAGTAATGAGCAGTTCTTC

v_call: TRBV5-6
d_call: .
j_call: TRBJ1-2
clone_size: many
cdr3_aa: CASSLRQGGYTF
cdr3_nt: TGTGCCAGCAGCTTGAGACAAGGCGGCTACACCTTC

v_call: TRBV20-1
d_call: .
j_call: TRBJ1-1
clone_size: .
cdr3_aa: CSADRSNTEAFF
cdr3_nt: TGCAGTGCCGACAGATCGAACACTGAAGCTTTCTTT

v_call: TRBV9
d_call: .
j_call: TRBJ2-5
clone_size: few
cdr3_aa: CASSVSRYQETQYF
cdr3_nt: TGTGCCAGCAGCGTTTCGAGATATCAAGAGACCCAGTACTTC

v_call: TRBV29-1
d_call: .
j_call: TRBJ1-1
clone_size: .
cdr3_aa: CSVEDRAVGEAFF
cdr3_nt: TGCAGCGTTGAAGATCGAGCCGTCGGGGAAGCTTTCTTT

v_call: TRBV20-1
d_call: TRBD2
j_call: TRBJ2-7
clone_size: many
cdr3_aa: CSAIGLAGVEQYF
cdr3_nt: TGCAGTGCTATTGGACTAGCGGGGGTCGAGCAGTACTTC

v_call: TRBV2
d_call: .
j_call: TRBJ1-5
clone_size: .
cdr3_aa: CARGEANRNQPQHF
cdr3_nt: TGTGCCAGGGGGGAGGCCAATCGCAATCAGCCCCAGCATTTT

v_call: TRBV3-1
d_call: .
j_call: TRBJ2-5
clone_size: many
cdr3_aa: CASSQGSGETQYF
cdr3_nt: TGTGCCAGCAGCCAAGGGTCGGGGGAGACCCAGTACTTC

v_call: TRBV24-1
d_call: TRBD1
j_call: TRBJ2-4
clone_size: many
cdr3_aa: CATGDSSNIQYF
cdr3_nt: TGTGCCACCGGGGACAGTAGCAACATTCAGTACTTC

v_call: TRBV29-1
d_call: TRBD1
j_call: TRBJ1-1
clone_size: .
cdr3_aa: CSALRGQLAMNTEAFF
cdr3_nt: TGCAGCGCCCTTCGGGGACAGCTTGCCATGAACACTGAAGCTTTCTTT

v_call: TRBV12-5
d_call: .
j_call: TRBJ2-5
clone_size: many
cdr3_aa: CASGLSGETQYF
cdr3_nt: TGTGCTAGTGGTTTGAGTGGAGAGACCCAGTACTTC

v_call: TRBV4-2
d_call: TRBD2
j_call: TRBJ2-3
clone_size: many
cdr3_aa: CASSQGLAGVTSPDTQYF
cdr3_nt: TGTGCCAGCAGCCAAGGACTAGCGGGGGTCACGTCGCCAGATACGCAGTATTTT

v_call: TRBV7-3
d_call: TRBD1
j_call: TRBJ2-3
clone_size: .
cdr3_aa: CASSLLQGATDTQYF
cdr3_nt: TGTGCCAGCAGCTTACTACAGGGGGCAACAGATACGCAGTATTTT

v_call: TRBV7-2
d_call: .
j_call: TRBJ2-2
clone_size: many
cdr3_aa: CASSQQGFGELFF
cdr3_nt: TGTGCCAGCAGCCAACAGGGTTTCGGGGAGCTGTTTTTT

v_call: TRBV19
d_call: .
j_call: TRBJ2-3
clone_size: many
cdr3_aa: CASSMSTSTDTQYF
cdr3_nt: TGTGCCAGTAGTATGTCCACTAGCACAGATACGCAGTATTTT

v_call: TRBV7-9
d_call: .
j_call: TRBJ1-5
clone_size: many
cdr3_aa: CASSLDRGVYSNQPQHF
cdr3_nt: TGTGCCAGCAGCTTAGATAGGGGGGTGTATAGCAATCAGCCCCAGCATTTT

v_call: TRBV5-1
d_call: TRBD1
j_call: TRBJ2-5
clone_size: many
cdr3_aa: CASSLVQGGQETQYF
cdr3_nt: TGCGCCAGCAGCTTGGTACAGGGGGGACAAGAGACCCAGTACTTC

v_call: TRBV3-1
d_call: .
j_call: TRBJ2-5
clone_size: few
cdr3_aa: CASSRNSGGETQYF
cdr3_nt: TGTGCCAGCAGCCGCAATAGCGGAGGAGAGACCCAGTACTTC

v_call: TRBV7-2
d_call: .
j_call: TRBJ1-2
clone_size: few
cdr3_aa: CASSLESELYGYTF
cdr3_nt: TGTGCCAGCAGCTTAGAGTCGGAGCTCTATGGCTACACCTTC

v_call: TRBV12-3/TRBV12-4
d_call: .
j_call: TRBJ2-7
clone_size: many
cdr3_aa: CASSFRTDYEQYF
cdr3_nt: TGTGCCAGCAGTTTCCGGACAGACTACGAGCAGTACTTC

v_call: TRBV7-6
d_call: .
j_call: TRBJ2-1
clone_size: .
cdr3_aa: CASSAWDNLDLYNEQFF
cdr3_nt: TGTGCCAGCAGCGCTTGGGACAATCTCGATCTCTACAATGAGCAGTTCTTC

v_call: TRBV10-3
d_call: .
j_call: TRBJ2-6
clone_size: many
cdr3_aa: CAISDRFSGANVLTF
cdr3_nt: TGTGCCATCAGTGACAGGTTCTCTGGGGCCAACGTCCTGACTTTC

v_call: TRBV25-1
d_call: .
j_call: TRBJ1-1
clone_size: many
cdr3_aa: CASSEYGSGDTEAFF
cdr3_nt: TGTGCCAGCAGTGAATATGGGTCAGGCGACACTGAAGCTTTCTTT

v_call: TRBV20-1
d_call: TRBD1
j_call: TRBJ1-1
clone_size: few
cdr3_aa: CSANKGQGNTEAFF
cdr3_nt: TGCAGTGCGAACAAGGGACAGGGGAACACTGAAGCTTTCTTT

v_call: TRBV30
d_call: .
j_call: TRBJ1-5
clone_size: many
cdr3_aa: CAWSVPGLGNQPQHF
cdr3_nt: TGTGCCTGGAGTGTACCAGGGTTGGGCAATCAGCCCCAGCATTTT